What follows are 9 T cell receptor beta chains derived from one specimen sequenced in a study of blood T cell repertoires in COVID-19. TCRdb's copy holds only in-frame clones and misses some; the assay was immunoSEQ multiplex PCR. This sample carries 150,000 to 180,000 clones, roughly 84% of them seen once, and the ten largest clones take about 12%. Sequencing input: peripheral blood. These receptors all stem from an older woman with COVID-19, enrolled during active disease.

V usage is TRBV11-3 and J usage is TRBJ2-3, with 8 bases that match TRBD2. This CDR3 is 15 amino acids long. Trimming cost V 4 bases and J 3 bases; bases outside gene matches: 6. CDR1 and CDR2 (germline): SGHNT, YENEEA. In DNA, the CDR3 is TGTGCCAGCAGCTCCCCGGGAGGGCCGACAGATACGCAGTATTTT. Protein: CASSSPGGPTDTQYF.

The chain is built from TRBV20-1 and TRBJ2-1, with D unclear. Germline V CDR1 and CDR2: DFQATT, SNEGSKA (reference sequence). Trimming left V 1 base short and J 5 bases short, with 3 bases between. CDR3 size: 11 residues. The CDR3 DNA reads as TGCAGTGCTAGAGGTAACAATGAGCAGTTCTTC. It codes for CSARGNNEQFF.

This clone showed up just once. J is TRBJ1-2 and V is TRBV7-6; D is perhaps TRBD1 (6 bases). CDR3 length equals 16 residues. V was cut by 3 bases and J by 6 bases, with 20 bases left in between. Germline CDR1 and CDR2: SGHVS and FNYEAQ. The chain's CDR3 is CASSLTVVSSGDGYTF. The CDR3 coding sequence is TGTGCCAGCAGCTTGACTGTTGTTAGTTCAGGGGATGGCTACACCTTC.

J is TRBJ1-6 and V is TRBV5-1; no clear D. The CDR3 is 15 amino acids. Trimming took 2 bases from V and 7 from J, leaving 13 bases between them. Germline V gives CDR1 SGHRS, CDR2 YFSETQ. This CDR3 is CASSLDPGSNSPLHF. The CDR3 coding sequence is TGCGCCAGCAGCTTAGACCCGGGGTCAAATTCACCCCTCCACTTT. The complete variable domain, with remaining parts taken from reference TRBV5-1 and TRBJ1-6, reads KAGVTQTPRYLIKTRGQQVTLSCSPISGHRSVSWYQQTPGQGLQFLFEYFSETQRNKGNFPGRFSGRQFSNSRSEMNVSTLELGDSALYLCASSLDPGSNSPLHFGNGTRLTVT.

V and J are TRBV25-1 and TRBJ2-2, with a weak D call TRBD1 (6 bases). Trimming removed 8 bases at V and 6 bases at J, with 16 bases between. The CDR3 is 14 amino acids. CDR1 and CDR2 from the germline V gene are MGHDK and SYGVNS. The CDR3 coding sequence is TGTGCCAGCTCCGGGACAACAGGTCCCGGGGAGCTGTTTTTT. It yields the protein CASSGTTGPGELFF. Combining the CDR3 with reference TRBV25-1 and TRBJ2-2 gives the whole variable domain EADIYQTPRYLVIGTGKKITLECSQTMGHDKMYWYQQDPGMELHLIHYSYGVNSTEKGDLSSESTVSRIRTEHFPLTLESARPSHTSQYLCASSGTTGPGELFFGEGSRLTVL.

The chain employs TRBV14 and TRBJ1-4, with 8 bases identical to TRBD1. The germline V gene has CDR1 SGHDN and CDR2 FVKESK. This CDR3 contains 14 residues. V dropped 4 bases and J dropped 4; count of bases not matched to a gene: 2. The CDR3 sequence is CASSPTGVNEKLFF. CDR3 sequence (DNA): TGTGCCAGCAGCCCGACAGGGGTTAATGAAAAACTGTTTTTT.

The V call is TRBV19, the J call TRBJ2-1, with D possibly matching TRBD2 (6 bases). Germline V gives CDR1 LNHDA, CDR2 SQIVND (reference sequence). The V end was cut by 7 bases, the J end by 0 bases, with 22 bases between. The CDR3 is 18 amino acids. This CDR3 is CASTVFGRGRTSYNEQFF. DNA of the CDR3: TGTGCCAGTACCGTATTTGGGCGGGGTCGTACCTCCTACAATGAGCAGTTCTTC.

CDR3 sequence reads: CASSHLDRDTEAFF. The CDR3 DNA sequence: TGTGCCAGCAGCCATCTTGACAGGGACACTGAAGCTTTCTTT. This chain uses TRBV4-2 with TRBJ1-1; the match to TRBD1 covers 7 bases. CDR1 and CDR2 from the germline V gene are LGHNA and YNFKEQ. Trimming removed 3 bases from V and 3 bases from J; junction bases left unmatched: 4. There are 14 residues in the CDR3.

The J gene is TRBJ1-4, the V gene TRBV23-1; possibly TRBD1 for D (6 bases). TRBV23-1 is assigned to the ORF class and has an uncertain function. The CDR3 has 16 residues. V was trimmed by 3 bases and J by 0 bases, leaving 11 bases between them. The CDR3 DNA reads as TGCGCCAGCAGTCACAATCGGGACACAACTAATGAAAAACTGTTTTTT. The encoded protein is CASSHNRDTTNEKLFF.